Given below is one T cell receptor beta chain in context. Its target is unknown. This specimen includes other DNA sequences encoding the same CDR3. This entry comes from a study of PD-1 blockade in classical Hodgkin lymphoma. General study findings and limits: Relapsed/refractory patients reportedly had lower baseline diversity than newly diagnosed patients. There was a significant rise in CD4+ TCR diversity by C4D1, with no such rise for CD8+.

The protocol was immunoSEQ multiplex PCR, while the TCRdb copy is restricted to in-frame clones and leaves out a portion. The data show over 10,000 clones, around four fifths seen once. All patients experienced relapse after autologous stem cell transplantation, and brentuximab vedotin exposure was variable. The germline V gene has CDR1 KGHSH and CDR2 LQKENI. After removal of 0 bases from V and 0 bases from J, the junction contained 3 bases not matched to a gene. CDR3 size: 16 residues. The sequenced sample was peripheral blood mononuclear cells (PBMCs), obtained at baseline. The chain employs TRBV18 and TRBJ1-1, with 8 bases aligning to TRBD1. This receptor was identified in a human donor with classical Hodgkin lymphoma. Here the CDR3 reads CASSPPRGQVNTEAFF. The DNA for the CDR3 is TGTGCCAGCTCACCACCTCGGGGACAGGTGAACACTGAAGCTTTCTTT. Filled out from reference TRBV18 and TRBJ1-1, the complete variable domain reads NAGVMQNPRHLVRRRGQEARLRCSPMKGHSHVYWYRQLPEEGLKFMVYLQKENIIDESGMPKERFSAEFPKEGPSILRIQQVVRGDSAAYFCASSPPRGQVNTEAFFGQGTRLTVV.